The 2 T cell receptor beta chains below come from one sample, sequenced in a study of cytomegalovirus exposure and HLA in healthy donors. Amplification used 60 Vbeta primers and 13 Jbeta primers. Here immunoSEQ multiplex PCR was the method, and the copy in TCRdb shows in-frame clones only, minus some. Of approximately 220,000 clones listed, approximately 83% are singletons. The material sequenced was PBMCs. The receptors come from a boy between 2 and 15 years old in good health and CMV-seronegative.

Comments on this clone: An end of the junction does not agree with germline; a read error may underlie this. This chain uses TRBV27 with TRBJ2-2; 7 nucleotides align to TRBD1. There are 13 residues in the CDR3. Germline lookup yields CDR1 MNHEY and CDR2 SMNVEV (reference sequence). DNA of the CDR3: TGTGCCAGCAGGGGACAGTACACCGGGGAGCCGTTTTTT. Its translation: CASRGQYTGEPFF.

The chain links TRBV7-2 to TRBJ1-2, with D uncertain. Germline CDR1 reads SGHTA; CDR2 reads FQGNSA. The length of the CDR3 is 13 residues. V lost 3 bases and J lost 4, with 9 bases in between. This CDR3 is CASSFTSSYGYTF. The CDR3 region has the DNA TGTGCCAGCAGCTTCACATCCTCCTATGGCTACACCTTC.